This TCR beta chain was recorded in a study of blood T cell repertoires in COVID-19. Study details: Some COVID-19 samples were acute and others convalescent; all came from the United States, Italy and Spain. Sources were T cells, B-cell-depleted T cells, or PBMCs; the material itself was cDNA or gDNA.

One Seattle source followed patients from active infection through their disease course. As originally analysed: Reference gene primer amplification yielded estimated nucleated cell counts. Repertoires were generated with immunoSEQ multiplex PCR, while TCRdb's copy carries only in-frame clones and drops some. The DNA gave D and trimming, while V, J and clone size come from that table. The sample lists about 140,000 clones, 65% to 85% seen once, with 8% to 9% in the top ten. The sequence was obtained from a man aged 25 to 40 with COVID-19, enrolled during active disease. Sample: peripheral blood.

As DNA, the CDR3 is TGTGCCAGCAGCTCACGACAGGGGAACACCGGGGAGCTGTTTTTT. Translating it yields CASSSRQGNTGELFF. The V and J genes are TRBV7-9 and TRBJ2-2, with TRBD1 matching 7 bases. The CDR3 spans 15 residues. Germline CDR1 is SEHNR and CDR2 is FQNEAQ (reference sequence). Unmatched junction bases numbered 3, after V lost 4 bases and J lost 1 base.